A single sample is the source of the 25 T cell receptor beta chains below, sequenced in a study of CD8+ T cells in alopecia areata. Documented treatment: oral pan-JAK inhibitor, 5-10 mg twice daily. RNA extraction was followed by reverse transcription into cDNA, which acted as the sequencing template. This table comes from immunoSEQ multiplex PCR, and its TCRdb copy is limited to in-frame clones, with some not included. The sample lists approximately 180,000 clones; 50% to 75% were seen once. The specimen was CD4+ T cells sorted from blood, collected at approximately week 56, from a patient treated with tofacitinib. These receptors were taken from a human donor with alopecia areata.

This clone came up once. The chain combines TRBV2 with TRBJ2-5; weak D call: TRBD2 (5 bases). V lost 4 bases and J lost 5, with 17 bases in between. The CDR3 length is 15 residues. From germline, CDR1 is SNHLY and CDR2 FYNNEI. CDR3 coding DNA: TGTGCCAGCAGTGGGGATGGGCTAGCTAAGGAGACCCAGTACTTC. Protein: CASSGDGLAKETQYF.

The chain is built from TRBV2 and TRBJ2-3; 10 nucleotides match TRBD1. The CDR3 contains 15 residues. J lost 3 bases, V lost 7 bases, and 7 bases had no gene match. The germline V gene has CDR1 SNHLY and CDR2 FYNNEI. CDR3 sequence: CASIRDRGRTDTQYF. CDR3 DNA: TGTGCCAGCATCCGGGACAGGGGACGAACAGATACGCAGTATTTT.

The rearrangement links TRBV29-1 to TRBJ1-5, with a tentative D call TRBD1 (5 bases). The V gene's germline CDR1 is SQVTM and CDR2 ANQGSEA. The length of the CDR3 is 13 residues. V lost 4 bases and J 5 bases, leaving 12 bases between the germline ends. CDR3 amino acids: CSVGAGPDQPQHF. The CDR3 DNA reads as TGCAGCGTTGGGGCGGGACCCGATCAGCCCCAGCATTTT.

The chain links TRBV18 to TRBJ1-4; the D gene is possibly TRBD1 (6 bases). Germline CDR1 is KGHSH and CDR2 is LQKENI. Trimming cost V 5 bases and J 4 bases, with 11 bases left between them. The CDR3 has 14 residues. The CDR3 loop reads CASSARGFNEKLFF. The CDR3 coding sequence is TGTGCCAGCTCAGCCAGGGGCTTTAATGAAAAACTGTTTTTT. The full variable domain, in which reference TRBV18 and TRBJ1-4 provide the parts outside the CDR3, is NAGVMQNPRHLVRRRGQEARLRCSPMKGHSHVYWYRQLPEEGLKFMVYLQKENIIDESGMPKERFSAEFPKEGPSILRIQQVVRGDSAAYFCASSARGFNEKLFFGSGTQLSVL.

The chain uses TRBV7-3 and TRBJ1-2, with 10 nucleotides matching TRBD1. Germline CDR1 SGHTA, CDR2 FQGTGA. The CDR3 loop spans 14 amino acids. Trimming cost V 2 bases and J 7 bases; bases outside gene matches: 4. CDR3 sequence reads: CASSLGTGEFGYTF. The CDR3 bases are TGTGCCAGCAGCTTAGGGACAGGGGAATTTGGCTACACCTTC.

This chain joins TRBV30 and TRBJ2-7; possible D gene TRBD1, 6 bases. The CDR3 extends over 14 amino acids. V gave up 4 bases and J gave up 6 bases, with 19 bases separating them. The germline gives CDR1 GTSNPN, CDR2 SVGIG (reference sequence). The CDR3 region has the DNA TGTGCCTGGACCCCGCCGGACAGTACCGGCGAGCAGTACTTC. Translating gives CAWTPPDSTGEQYF.

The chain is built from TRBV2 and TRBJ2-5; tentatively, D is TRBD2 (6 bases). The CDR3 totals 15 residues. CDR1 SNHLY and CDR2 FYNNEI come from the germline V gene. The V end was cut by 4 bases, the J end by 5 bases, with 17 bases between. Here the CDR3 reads CASSGNGRREETQYF. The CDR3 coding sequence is TGTGCCAGCAGTGGTAATGGACGCCGGGAGGAGACCCAGTACTTC.

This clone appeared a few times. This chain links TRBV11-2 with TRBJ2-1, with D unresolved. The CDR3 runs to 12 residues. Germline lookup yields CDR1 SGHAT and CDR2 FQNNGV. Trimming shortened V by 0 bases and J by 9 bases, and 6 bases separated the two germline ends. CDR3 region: CASSLDRTEQFF. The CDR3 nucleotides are TGTGCCAGCAGCTTAGATCGGACTGAGCAGTTCTTC.

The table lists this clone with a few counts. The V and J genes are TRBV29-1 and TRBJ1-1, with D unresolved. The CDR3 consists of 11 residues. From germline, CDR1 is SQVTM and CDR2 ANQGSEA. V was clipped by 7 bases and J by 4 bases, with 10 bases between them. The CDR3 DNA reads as TGCAGCGGCCGAAGGAGCACTGAAGCTTTCTTT. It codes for CSGRRSTEAFF. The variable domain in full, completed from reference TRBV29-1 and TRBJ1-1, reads SAVISQKPSRDICQRGTSLTIQCQVDSQVTMMFWYRQQPGQSLTLIATANQGSEATYESGFVIDKFPISRPNLTFSTLTVSNMSPEDSSIYLCSGRRSTEAFFGQGTRLTVV.

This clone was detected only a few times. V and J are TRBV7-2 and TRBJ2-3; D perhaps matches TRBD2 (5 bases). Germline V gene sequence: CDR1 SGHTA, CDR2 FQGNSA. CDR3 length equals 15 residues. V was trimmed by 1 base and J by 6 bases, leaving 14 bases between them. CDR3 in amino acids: CASSLGVMSGDTQYF. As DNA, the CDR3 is TGTGCCAGCAGCTTAGGGGTCATGTCGGGGGATACGCAGTATTTT.

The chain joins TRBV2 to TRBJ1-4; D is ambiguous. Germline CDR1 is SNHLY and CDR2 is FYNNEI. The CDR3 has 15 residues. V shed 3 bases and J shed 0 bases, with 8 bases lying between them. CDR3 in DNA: TGTGCCAGCAGTGACATACTGACAACTAATGAAAAACTGTTTTTT. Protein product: CASSDILTTNEKLFF.

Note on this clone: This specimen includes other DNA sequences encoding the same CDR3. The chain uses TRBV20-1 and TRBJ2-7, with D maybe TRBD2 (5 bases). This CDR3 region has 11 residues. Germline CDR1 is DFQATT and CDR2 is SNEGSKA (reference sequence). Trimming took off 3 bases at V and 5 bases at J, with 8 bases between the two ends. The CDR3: CSARNGDEQYF. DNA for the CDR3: TGCAGTGCTAGGAACGGGGACGAGCAGTACTTC.

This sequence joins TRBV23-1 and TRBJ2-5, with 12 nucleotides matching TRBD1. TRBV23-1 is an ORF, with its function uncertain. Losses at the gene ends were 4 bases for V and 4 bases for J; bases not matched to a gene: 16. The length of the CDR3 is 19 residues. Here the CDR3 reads CASSRALNRDRGRGETQYF. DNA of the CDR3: TGCGCCAGCAGTCGAGCACTCAATCGGGACAGGGGGCGGGGAGAGACCCAGTACTTC.

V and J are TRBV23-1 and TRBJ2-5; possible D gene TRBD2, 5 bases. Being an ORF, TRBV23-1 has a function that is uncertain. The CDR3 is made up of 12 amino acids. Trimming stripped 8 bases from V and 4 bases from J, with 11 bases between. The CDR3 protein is CASPQAGETQYF. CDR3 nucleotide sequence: TGCGCCAGCCCGCAGGCGGGAGAGACCCAGTACTTC.

The CDR3 loop is CASSSPLPPQHF. The CDR3 coding sequence is TGTGCCAGCAGTTCCCCGCTTCCGCCCCAGCATTTT. V gene TRBV6-6 combines with J gene TRBJ1-5; no firm D call. The CDR3 contains 12 residues. Germline assignment: CDR1 MNHNY and CDR2 SVGAGI (reference sequence). The V gene lost 4 bases and the J gene lost 9 bases, with 10 bases spanning the gap.

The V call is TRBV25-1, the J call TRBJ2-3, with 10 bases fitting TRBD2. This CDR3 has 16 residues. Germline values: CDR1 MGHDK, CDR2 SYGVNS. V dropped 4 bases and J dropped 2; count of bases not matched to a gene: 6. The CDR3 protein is CASSGGLASYTDTQYF. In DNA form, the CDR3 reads TGTGCCAGCAGTGGGGGACTAGCGAGTTACACAGATACGCAGTATTTT.

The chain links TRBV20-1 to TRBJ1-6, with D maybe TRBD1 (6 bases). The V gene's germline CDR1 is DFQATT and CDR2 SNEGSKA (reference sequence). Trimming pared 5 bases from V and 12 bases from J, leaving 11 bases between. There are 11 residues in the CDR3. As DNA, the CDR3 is TGCAGTGCTTCAGGGGTGGGACCCCTCCACTTT. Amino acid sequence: CSASGVGPLHF.

CDR3 loop: CSVLAGTAYGYTF. CDR3 nucleotides: TGCAGCGTATTAGCGGGGACGGCCTATGGCTACACCTTC. The chain couples TRBV29-1 to TRBJ1-2, with D perhaps matching TRBD1 (5 bases). This CDR3 contains 13 residues. From germline, CDR1 is SQVTM and CDR2 ANQGSEA. Trimming cost V 6 bases and J 4 bases, with 15 bases left between them.

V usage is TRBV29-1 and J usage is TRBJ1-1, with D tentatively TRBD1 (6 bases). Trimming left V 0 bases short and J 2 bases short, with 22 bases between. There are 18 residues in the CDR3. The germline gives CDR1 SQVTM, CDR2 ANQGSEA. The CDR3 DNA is TGCAGCGTTGAAGATCAGTTGTGGGCAGGGGCCGGTAACACTGAAGCTTTCTTT. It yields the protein CSVEDQLWAGAGNTEAFF.

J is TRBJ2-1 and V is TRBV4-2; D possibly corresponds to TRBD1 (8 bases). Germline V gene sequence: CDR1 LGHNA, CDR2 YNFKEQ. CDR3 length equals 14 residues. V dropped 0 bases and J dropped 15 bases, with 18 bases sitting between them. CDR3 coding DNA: TGTGCCAGCAGCCAAGACCGACGGACAGGGAGGGGGTTCTTC. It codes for CASSQDRRTGRGFF.

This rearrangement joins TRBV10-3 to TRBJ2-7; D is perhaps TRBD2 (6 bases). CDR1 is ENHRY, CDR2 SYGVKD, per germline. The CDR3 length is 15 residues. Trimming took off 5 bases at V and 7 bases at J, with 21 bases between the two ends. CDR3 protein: CAISPGRDSRSEQYF. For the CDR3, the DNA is TGTGCCATCAGTCCGGGCCGGGACTCACGTAGTGAGCAGTACTTC.

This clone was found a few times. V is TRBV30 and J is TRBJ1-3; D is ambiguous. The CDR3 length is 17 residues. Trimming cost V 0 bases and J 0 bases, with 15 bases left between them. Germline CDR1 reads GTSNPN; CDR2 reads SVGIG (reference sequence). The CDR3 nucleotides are TGTGCCTGGAGTGTACGGGTCGGCGCGAGCTCTGGAAACACCATATATTTT. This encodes CAWSVRVGASSGNTIYF. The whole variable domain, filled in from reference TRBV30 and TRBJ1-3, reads SQTIHQWPATLVQPVGSPLSLECTVEGTSNPNLYWYRQAAGRGLQLLFYSVGIGQISSEVPQNLSASRPQDRQFILSSKKLLLSDSGFYLCAWSVRVGASSGNTIYFGEGSWLTVV.

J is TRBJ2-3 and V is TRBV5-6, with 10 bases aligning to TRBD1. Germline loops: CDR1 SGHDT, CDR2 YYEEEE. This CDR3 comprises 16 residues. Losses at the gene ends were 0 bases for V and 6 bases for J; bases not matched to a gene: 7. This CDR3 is CASSLVSDRGRDTQYF. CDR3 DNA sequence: TGTGCCAGCAGCTTGGTCTCGGACAGGGGGAGGGATACGCAGTATTTT.

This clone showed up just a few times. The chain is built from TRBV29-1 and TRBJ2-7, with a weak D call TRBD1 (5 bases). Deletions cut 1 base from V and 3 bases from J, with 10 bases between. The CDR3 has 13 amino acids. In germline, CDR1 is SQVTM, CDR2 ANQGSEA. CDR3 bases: TGCAGCGTTGAAGCGACAGTAGGCTACGAGCAGTACTTC. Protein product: CSVEATVGYEQYF.

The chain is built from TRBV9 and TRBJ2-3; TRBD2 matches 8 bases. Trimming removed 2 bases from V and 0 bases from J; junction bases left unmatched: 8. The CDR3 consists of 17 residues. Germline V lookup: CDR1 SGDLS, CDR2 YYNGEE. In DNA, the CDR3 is TGTGCCAGCAGCGTCGGGGGGGCCAAGGATAGCACAGATACGCAGTATTTT. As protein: CASSVGGAKDSTDTQYF.